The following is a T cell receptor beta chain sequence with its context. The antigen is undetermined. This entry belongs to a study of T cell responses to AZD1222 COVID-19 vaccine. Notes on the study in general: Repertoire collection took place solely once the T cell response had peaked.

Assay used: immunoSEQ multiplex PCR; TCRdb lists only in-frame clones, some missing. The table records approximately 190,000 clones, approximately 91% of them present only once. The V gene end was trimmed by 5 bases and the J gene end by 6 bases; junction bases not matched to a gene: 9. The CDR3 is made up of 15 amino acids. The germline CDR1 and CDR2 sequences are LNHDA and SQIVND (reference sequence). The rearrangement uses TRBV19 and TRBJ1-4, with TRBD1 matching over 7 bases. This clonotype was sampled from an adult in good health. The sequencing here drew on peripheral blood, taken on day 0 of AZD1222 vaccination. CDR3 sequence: CASSQTGNWDEKLFF. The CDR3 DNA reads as TGTGCCAGTAGTCAGACAGGGAATTGGGATGAAAAACTGTTTTTT.